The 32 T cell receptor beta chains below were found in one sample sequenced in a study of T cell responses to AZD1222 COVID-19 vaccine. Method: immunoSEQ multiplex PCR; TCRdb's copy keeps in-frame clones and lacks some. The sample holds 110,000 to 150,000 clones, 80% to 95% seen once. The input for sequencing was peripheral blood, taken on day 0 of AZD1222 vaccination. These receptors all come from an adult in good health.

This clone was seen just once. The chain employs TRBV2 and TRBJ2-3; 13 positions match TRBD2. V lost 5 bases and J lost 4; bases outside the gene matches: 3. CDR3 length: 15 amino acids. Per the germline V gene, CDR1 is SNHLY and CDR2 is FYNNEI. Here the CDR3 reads CASSSLAGGPDTQYF. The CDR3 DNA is TGTGCCAGCAGTTCACTAGCGGGAGGGCCAGATACGCAGTATTTT.

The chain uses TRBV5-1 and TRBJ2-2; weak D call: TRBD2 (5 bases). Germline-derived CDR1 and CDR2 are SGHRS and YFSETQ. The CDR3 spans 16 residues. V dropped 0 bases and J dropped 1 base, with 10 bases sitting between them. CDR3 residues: CASSLALSGNTGELFF. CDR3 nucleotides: TGCGCCAGCAGCTTGGCCCTCAGCGGGAACACCGGGGAGCTGTTTTTT.

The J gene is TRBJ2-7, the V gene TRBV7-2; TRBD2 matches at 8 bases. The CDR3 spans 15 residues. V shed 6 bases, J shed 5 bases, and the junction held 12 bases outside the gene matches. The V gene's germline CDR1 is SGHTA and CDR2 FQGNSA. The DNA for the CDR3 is TGTGCCAGCAGAAGAACCGGGACTAGTCACAACGAGCAGTACTTC. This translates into CASRRTGTSHNEQYF.

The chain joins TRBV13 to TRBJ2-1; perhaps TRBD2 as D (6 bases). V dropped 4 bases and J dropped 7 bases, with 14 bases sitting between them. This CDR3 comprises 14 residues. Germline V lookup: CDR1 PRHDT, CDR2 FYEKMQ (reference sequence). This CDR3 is CASSSRTTRNEQFF. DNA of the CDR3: TGTGCCAGCAGCTCCCGGACTACTCGGAATGAGCAGTTCTTC.

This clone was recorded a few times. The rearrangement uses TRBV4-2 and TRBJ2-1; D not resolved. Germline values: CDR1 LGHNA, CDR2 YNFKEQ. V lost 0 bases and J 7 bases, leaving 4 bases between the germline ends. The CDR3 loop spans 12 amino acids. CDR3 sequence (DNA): TGTGCCAGCAGCCAAGACTGGAATGAGCAGTTCTTC. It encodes CASSQDWNEQFF.

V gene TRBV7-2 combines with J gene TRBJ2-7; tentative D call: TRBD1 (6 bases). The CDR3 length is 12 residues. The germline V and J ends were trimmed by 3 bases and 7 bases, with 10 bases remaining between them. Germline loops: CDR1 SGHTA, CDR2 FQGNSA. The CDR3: CASSLGHLEQYF. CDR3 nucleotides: TGTGCCAGCAGCTTGGGACACCTAGAGCAGTACTTC.

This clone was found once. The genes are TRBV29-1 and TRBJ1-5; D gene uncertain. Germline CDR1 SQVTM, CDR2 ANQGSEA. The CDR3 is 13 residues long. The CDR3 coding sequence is TGCAGTGAATATAGGCATAGCAATCAGCCCCAGCATTTT. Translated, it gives CSEYRHSNQPQHF. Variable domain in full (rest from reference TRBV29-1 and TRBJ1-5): SAVISQKPSRDICQRGTSLTIQCQVDSQVTMMFWYRQQPGQSLTLIATANQGSEATYESGFVIDKFPISRPNLTFSTLTVSNMSPEDSSIYLCSEYRHSNQPQHFGDGTRLSIL.

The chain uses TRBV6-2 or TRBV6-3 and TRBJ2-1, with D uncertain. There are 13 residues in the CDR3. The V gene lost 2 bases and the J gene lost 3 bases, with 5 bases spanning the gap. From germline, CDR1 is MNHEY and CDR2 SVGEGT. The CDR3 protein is CASSYGNYNEQFF. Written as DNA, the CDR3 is TGTGCCAGCAGTTACGGGAACTACAATGAGCAGTTCTTC.

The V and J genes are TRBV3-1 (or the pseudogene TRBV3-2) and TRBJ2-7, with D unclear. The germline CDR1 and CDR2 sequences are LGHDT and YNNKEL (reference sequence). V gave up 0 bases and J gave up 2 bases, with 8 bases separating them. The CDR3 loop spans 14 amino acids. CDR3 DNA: TGTGCCAGCAGCCAAGAGATTGGCGCCTACGAGCAGTACTTC. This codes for CASSQEIGAYEQYF.

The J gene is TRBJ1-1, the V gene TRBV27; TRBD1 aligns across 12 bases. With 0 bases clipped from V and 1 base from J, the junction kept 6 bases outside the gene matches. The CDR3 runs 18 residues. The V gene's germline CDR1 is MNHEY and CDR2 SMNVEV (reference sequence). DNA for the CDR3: TGTGCCAGCAGTTTATCGCGGGACAGGGGGCCCTCGAACACTGAAGCTTTCTTT. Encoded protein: CASSLSRDRGPSNTEAFF.

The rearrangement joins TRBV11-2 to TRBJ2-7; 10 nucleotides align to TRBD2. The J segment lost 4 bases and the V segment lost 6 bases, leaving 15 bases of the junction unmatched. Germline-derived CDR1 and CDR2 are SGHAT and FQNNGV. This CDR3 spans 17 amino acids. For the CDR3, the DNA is TGTGCCAGCAGGCCTTCCGCCTTGAGCGGGAGGGCTTACGAGCAGTACTTC. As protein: CASRPSALSGRAYEQYF. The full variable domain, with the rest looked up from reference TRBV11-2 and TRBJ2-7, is EAGVAQSPRYKIIEKRQSVAFWCNPISGHATLYWYQQILGQGPKLLIQFQNNGVVDDSQLPKDRFSAERLKGVDSTLKIQPAKLEDSAVYLCASRPSALSGRAYEQYFGPGTRLTVT.

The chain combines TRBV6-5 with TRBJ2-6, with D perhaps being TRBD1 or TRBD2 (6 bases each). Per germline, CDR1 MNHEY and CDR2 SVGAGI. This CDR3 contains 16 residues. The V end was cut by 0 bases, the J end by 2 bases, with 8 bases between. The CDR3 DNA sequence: TGTGCCAGCAGTTACTCGGGGGGCGCTGGGGCCAACGTCCTGACTTTC. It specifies CASSYSGGAGANVLTF.

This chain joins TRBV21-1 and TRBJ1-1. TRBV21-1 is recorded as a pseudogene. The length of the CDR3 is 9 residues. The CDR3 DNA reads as TGTGCCAGCCCCGGGGGCCCTTTCTTT. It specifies CASPGGPFF.

For the CDR3, the DNA is TGTGCCAGCACCAACCAAAACGGGGGCACAGATACGCAGTATTTT. This codes for CASTNQNGGTDTQYF. This chain connects TRBV5-4 to TRBJ2-3; maybe TRBD2 (5 bases). V was cut by 6 bases and J by 1 base, with 15 bases left in between. The CDR3 length is 15 residues. CDR1 and CDR2 (germline): SGHNT, YYREEE (reference sequence).

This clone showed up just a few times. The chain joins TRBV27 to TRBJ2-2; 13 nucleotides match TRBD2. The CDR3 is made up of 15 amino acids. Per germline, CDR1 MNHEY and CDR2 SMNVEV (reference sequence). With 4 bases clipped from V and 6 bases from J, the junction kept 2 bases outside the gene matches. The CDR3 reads CASSWTSGSSGELFF. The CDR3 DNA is TGTGCCAGCAGTTGGACTAGCGGGAGTTCCGGGGAGCTGTTTTTT.

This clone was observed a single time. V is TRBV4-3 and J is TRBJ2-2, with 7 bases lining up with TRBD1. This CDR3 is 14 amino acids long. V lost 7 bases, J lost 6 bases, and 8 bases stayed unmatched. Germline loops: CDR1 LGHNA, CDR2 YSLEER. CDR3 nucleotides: TGCGCCAGCACCACAGGGGTTAGTTCCGGGGAGCTGTTTTTT. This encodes CASTTGVSSGELFF.

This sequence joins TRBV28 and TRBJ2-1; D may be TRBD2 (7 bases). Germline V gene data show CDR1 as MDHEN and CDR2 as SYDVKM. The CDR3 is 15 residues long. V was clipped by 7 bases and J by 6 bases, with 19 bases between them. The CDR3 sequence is CASTIPGGRVNEQFF. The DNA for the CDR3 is TGTGCCAGCACCATCCCCGGGGGGCGGGTCAATGAGCAGTTCTTC.

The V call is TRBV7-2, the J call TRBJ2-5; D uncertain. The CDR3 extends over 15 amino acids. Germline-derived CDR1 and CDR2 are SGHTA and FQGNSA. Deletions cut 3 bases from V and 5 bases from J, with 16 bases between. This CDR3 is CASSFADPRWETQYF. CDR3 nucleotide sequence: TGTGCCAGCAGCTTTGCGGATCCTAGGTGGGAGACCCAGTACTTC. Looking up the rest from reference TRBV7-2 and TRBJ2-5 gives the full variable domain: GAGVSQSPSNKVTEKGKDVELRCDPISGHTALYWYRQSLGQGLEFLIYFQGNSAPDKSGLPSDRFSAERTGGSVSTLTIQRTQQEDSAVYLCASSFADPRWETQYFGPGTRLLVL.

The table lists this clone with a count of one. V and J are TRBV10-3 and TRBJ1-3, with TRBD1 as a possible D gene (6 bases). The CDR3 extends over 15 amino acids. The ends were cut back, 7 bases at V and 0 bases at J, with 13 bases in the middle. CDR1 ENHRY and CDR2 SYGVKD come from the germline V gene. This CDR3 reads CAIIGQQNSGNTIYF. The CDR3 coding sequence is TGTGCCATCATCGGACAGCAGAACTCTGGAAACACCATATATTTT.

The CDR3 here is CASSETGGGSNEQYF. The CDR3 DNA reads as TGTGCCAGCAGTGAAACCGGGGGGGGCAGTAACGAGCAGTACTTC. J is TRBJ2-7 and V is TRBV6-1, with TRBD2 matching 8 bases. The V segment lost 2 bases and the J segment 5 bases; nucleotides outside the gene matches: 8. The germline gives CDR1 MNHNS, CDR2 SASEGT. The CDR3 sequence is 15 residues long.

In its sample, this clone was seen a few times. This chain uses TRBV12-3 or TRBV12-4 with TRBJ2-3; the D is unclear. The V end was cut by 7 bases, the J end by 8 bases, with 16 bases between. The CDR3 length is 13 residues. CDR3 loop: CASTQSRFVTQYF. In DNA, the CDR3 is TGTGCCAGCACCCAGTCCCGCTTCGTTACGCAGTATTTT.

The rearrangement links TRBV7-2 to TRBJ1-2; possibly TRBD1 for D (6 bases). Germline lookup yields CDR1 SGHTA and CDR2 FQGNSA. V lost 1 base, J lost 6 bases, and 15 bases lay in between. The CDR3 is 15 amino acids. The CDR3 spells CASSLDRGQPNGYTF. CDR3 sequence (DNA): TGTGCCAGCAGCTTAGATCGAGGACAGCCGAATGGCTACACCTTC.

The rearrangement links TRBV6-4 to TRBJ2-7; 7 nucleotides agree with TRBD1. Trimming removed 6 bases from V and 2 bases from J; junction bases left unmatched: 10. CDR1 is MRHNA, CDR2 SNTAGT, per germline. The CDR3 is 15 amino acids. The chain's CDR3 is CASRETQGRPYEQYF. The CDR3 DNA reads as TGTGCCAGCAGGGAAACACAGGGGCGACCCTACGAGCAGTACTTC.

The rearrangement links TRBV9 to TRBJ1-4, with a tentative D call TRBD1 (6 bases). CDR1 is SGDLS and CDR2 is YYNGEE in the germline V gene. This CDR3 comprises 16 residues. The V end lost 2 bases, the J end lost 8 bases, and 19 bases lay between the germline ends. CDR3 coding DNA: TGTGCCAGCAGCGTGAGCGGGGGGGGCTGGGGCGAAAAACTGTTTTTT. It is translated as CASSVSGGGWGEKLFF.

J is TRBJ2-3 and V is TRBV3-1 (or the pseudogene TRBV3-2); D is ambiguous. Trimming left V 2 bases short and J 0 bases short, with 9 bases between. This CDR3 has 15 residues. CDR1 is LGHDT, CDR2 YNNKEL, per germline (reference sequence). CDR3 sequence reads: CASSQQATSTDTQYF. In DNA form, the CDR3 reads TGTGCCAGCAGCCAACAGGCTACTAGCACAGATACGCAGTATTTT.

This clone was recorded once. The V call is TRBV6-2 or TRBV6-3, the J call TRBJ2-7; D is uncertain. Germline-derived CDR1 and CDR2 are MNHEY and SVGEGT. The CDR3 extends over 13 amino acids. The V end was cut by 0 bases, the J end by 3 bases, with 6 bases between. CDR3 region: CASSYSGVYEQYF. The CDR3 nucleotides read TGTGCCAGCAGTTACTCTGGGGTCTACGAGCAGTACTTC.

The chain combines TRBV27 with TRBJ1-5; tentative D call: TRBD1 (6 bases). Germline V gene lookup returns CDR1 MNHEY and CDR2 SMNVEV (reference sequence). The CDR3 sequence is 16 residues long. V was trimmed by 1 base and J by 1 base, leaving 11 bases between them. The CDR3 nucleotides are TGTGCCAGCAGTTTATGGGGGGCCGGGAGCAATCAGCCCCAGCATTTT. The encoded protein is CASSLWGAGSNQPQHF.

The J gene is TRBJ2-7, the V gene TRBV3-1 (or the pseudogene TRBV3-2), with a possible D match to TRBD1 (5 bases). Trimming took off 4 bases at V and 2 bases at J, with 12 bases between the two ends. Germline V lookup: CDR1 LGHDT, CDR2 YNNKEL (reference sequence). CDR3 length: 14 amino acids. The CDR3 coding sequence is TGTGCCAGCAGCCTCGACAGATTTCCCTACGAGCAGTACTTC. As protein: CASSLDRFPYEQYF.

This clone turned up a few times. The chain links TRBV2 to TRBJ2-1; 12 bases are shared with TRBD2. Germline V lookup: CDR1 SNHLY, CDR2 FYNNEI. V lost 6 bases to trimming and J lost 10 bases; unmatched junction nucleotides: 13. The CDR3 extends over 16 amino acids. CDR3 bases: TGTGCCAGCAGCCCGCCGGGACTAGCGGGCCGGGCGGAGCAGTTCTTC. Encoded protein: CASSPPGLAGRAEQFF.

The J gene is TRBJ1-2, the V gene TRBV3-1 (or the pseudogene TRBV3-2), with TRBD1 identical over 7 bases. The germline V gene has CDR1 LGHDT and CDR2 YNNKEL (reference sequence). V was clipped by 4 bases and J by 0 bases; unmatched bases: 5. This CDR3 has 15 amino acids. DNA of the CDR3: TGTGCCAGCAGCCGAGGGACAGTTGCTAACTATGGCTACACCTTC. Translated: CASSRGTVANYGYTF.

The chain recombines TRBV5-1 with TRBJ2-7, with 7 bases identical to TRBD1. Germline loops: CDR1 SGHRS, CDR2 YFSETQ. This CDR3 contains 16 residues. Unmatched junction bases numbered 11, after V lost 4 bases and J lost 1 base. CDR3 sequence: CASSRGTAGGSYEQYF. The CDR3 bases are TGCGCCAGCAGCCGAGGGACAGCCGGCGGGTCCTACGAGCAGTACTTC.

For the CDR3, the DNA is TGTGCCAGCAGTGAAGCGCGCCAGGTTCCCTACGAGCAGTACTTC. Translated: CASSEARQVPYEQYF. The genes are TRBV2 and TRBJ2-7; no firm D call. This CDR3 spans 15 amino acids. Germline V gene lookup returns CDR1 SNHLY and CDR2 FYNNEI. Trimming removed 0 bases from V and 2 bases from J, with 11 bases in between.